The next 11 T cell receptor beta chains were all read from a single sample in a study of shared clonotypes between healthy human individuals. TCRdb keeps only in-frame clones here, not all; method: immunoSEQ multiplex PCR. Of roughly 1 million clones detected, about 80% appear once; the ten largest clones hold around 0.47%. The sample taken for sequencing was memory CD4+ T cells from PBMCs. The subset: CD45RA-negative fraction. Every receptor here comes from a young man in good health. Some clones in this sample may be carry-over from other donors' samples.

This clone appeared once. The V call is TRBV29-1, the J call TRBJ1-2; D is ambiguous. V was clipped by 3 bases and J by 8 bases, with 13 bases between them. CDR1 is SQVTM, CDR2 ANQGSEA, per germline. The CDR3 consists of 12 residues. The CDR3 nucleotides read TGCAGCGTTGAGGTAACAGCGGGAGGCTACACCTTC. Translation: CSVEVTAGGYTF. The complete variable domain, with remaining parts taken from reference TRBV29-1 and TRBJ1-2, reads SAVISQKPSRDICQRGTSLTIQCQVDSQVTMMFWYRQQPGQSLTLIATANQGSEATYESGFVIDKFPISRPNLTFSTLTVSNMSPEDSSIYLCSVEVTAGGYTFGSGTRLTVV.

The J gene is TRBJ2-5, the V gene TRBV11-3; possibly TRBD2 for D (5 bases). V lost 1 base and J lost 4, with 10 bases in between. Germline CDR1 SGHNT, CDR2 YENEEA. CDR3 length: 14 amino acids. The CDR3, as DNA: TGTGCCAGCAGCTTAGGTGGGAGTTCAGAGACCCAGTACTTC. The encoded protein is CASSLGGSSETQYF.

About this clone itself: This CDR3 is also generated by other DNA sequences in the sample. The CDR3 spells CASSFLGNQPQHF. The CDR3 bases are TGTGCCAGCAGTTTTTTGGGCAATCAGCCCCAGCATTTT. This chain connects TRBV28 to TRBJ1-5; the D is unclear. V was shortened by 3 bases and J by 2 bases, with 5 bases between the two germline ends. The CDR3 is 13 residues long. Germline V gives CDR1 MDHEN, CDR2 SYDVKM.

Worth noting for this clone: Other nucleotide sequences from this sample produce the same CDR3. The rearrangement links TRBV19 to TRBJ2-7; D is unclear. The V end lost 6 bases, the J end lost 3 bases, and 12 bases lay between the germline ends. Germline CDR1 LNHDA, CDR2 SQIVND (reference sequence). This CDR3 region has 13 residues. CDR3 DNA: TGTGCCAGTAGCCGTGCCGGCGGCTACGAGCAGTACTTC. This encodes CASSRAGGYEQYF.

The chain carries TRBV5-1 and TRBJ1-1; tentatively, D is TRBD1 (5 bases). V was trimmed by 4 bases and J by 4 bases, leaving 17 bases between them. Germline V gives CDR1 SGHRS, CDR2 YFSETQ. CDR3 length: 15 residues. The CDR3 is CASSRPERGATEAFF. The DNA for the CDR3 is TGCGCCAGCAGCCGGCCGGAAAGGGGTGCCACTGAAGCTTTCTTT. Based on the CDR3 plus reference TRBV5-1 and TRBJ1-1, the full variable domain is KAGVTQTPRYLIKTRGQQVTLSCSPISGHRSVSWYQQTPGQGLQFLFEYFSETQRNKGNFPGRFSGRQFSNSRSEMNVSTLELGDSALYLCASSRPERGATEAFFGQGTRLTVV.

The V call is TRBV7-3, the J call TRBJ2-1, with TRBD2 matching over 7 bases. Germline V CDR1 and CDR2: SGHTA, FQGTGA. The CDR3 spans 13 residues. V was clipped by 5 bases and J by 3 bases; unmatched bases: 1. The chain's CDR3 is CASSPGGYNEQFF. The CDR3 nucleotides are TGTGCCAGCAGCCCGGGGGGCTACAATGAGCAGTTCTTC. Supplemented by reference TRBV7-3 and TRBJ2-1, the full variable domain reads GAGVSQTPSNKVTEKGKYVELRCDPISGHTALYWYRQSLGQGPEFLIYFQGTGAADDSGLPNDRFFAVRPEGSVSTLKIQRTERGDSAVYLCASSPGGYNEQFFGPGTRLTVL.

The CDR3 protein is CASSPLRGTAGNTIYF. DNA for the CDR3: TGTGCCAGCAGCCCGCTCAGGGGGACAGCCGGAAACACCATATATTTT. The genes are TRBV7-2 and TRBJ1-3; 7 bases fit TRBD1. Germline V gene lookup returns CDR1 SGHTA and CDR2 FQGNSA. The trim removed 5 bases at V and 4 bases at J, leaving 11 bases unmatched. This CDR3 contains 16 residues.

CDR3 in DNA: TGCAGCGTTGATGTGGGTCAGGGGCGAATGGAGCAGTACTTC. It codes for CSVDVGQGRMEQYF. The V and J genes are TRBV29-1 and TRBJ2-7, with D perhaps TRBD1 (6 bases). V lost 3 bases and J 7 bases, leaving 19 bases between the germline ends. The length of the CDR3 is 14 residues. Germline-derived CDR1 and CDR2 are SQVTM and ANQGSEA.

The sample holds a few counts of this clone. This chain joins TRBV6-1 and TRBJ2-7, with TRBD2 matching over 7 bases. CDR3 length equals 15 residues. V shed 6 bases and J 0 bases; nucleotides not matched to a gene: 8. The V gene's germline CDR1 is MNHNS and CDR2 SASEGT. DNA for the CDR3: TGTGCCAGCAGCCTTGGGACTACCATCTCCTACGAGCAGTACTTC. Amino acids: CASSLGTTISYEQYF.

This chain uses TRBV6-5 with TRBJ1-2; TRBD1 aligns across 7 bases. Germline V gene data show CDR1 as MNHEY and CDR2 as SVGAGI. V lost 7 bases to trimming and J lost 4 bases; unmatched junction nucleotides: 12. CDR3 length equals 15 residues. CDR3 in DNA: TGTGCCAGCATCCCCTCCCAGGGGGTCGGCTATGGCTACACCTTC. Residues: CASIPSQGVGYGYTF.

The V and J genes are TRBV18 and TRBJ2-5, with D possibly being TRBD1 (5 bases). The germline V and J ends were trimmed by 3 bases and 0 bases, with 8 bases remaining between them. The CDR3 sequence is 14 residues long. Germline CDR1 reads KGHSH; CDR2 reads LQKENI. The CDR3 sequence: CASSPSGNQETQYF. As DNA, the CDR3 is TGTGCCAGCTCACCCTCAGGGAACCAAGAGACCCAGTACTTC.